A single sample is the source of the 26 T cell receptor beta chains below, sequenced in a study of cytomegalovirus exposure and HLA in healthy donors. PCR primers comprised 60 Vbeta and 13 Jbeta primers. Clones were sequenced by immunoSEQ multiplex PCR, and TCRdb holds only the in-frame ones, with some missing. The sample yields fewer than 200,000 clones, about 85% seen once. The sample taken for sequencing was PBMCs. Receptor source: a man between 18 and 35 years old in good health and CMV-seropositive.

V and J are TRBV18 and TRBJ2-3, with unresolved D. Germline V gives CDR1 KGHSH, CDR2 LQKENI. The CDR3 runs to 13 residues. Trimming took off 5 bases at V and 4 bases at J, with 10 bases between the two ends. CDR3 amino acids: CASSFNTPDTQYF. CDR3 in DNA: TGTGCCAGCTCATTTAACACCCCAGATACGCAGTATTTT.

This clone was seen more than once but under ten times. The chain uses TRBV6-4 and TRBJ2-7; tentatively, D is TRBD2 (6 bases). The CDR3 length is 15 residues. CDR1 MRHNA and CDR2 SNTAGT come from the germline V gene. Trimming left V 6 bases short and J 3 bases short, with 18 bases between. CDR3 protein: CASSPEPGEVYEQYF. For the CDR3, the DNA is TGTGCCAGCAGCCCCGAGCCCGGGGAGGTCTACGAGCAGTACTTC.

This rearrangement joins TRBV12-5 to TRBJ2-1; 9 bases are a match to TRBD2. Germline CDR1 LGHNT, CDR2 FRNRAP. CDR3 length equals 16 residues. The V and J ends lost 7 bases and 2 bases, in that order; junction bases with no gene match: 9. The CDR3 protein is CASAVAAGGTYNEQFF. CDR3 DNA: TGTGCTAGTGCCGTAGCCGCGGGGGGGACCTACAATGAGCAGTTCTTC. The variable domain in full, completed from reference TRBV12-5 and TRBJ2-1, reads DARVTQTPRHKVTEMGQEVTMRCQPILGHNTVFWYRQTMMQGLELLAYFRNRAPLDDSGMPKDRFSAEMPDATLATLKIQPSEPRDSAVYFCASAVAAGGTYNEQFFGPGTRLTVL.

CDR3 sequence reads: CASSIFITGGYTF. The CDR3, as DNA: TGTGCCAGTAGTATCTTCATCACAGGGGGCTACACCTTC. This chain joins TRBV19 and TRBJ1-2; D may be TRBD1 (6 bases). Trimming stripped 3 bases from V and 8 bases from J, with 13 bases between. The CDR3 sequence is 13 residues long. Per germline, CDR1 LNHDA and CDR2 SQIVND (reference sequence). The full variable domain, its missing parts supplied by reference TRBV19 and TRBJ1-2, is DGGITQSPKYLFRKEGQNVTLSCEQNLNHDAMYWYRQDPGQGLRLIYYSQIVNDFQKGDIAEGYSVSREKKESFPLTVTSAQKNPTAFYLCASSIFITGGYTFGSGTRLTVV.

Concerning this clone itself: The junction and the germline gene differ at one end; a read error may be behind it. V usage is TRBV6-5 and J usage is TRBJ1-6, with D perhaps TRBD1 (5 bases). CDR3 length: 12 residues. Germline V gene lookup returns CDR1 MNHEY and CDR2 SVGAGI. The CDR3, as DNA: TGTGCCAGCAGTCAGATGACAGCTGACGCGACCTTT. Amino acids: CASSQMTADATF.

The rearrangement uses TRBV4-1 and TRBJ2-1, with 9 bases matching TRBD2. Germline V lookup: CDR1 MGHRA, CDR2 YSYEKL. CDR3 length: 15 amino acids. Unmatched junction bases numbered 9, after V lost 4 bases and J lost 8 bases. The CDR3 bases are TGCGCCAGCAGCCGAGCGGGGGGCTACGCGGATGAGCAGTTCTTC. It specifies CASSRAGGYADEQFF.

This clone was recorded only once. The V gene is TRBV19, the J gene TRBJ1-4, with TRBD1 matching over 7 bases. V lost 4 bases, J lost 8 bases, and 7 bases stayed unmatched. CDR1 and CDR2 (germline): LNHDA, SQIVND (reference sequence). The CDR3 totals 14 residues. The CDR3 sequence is CASSTQGVGEKLFF. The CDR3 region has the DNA TGTGCCAGTAGTACGCAGGGGGTTGGAGAAAAACTGTTTTTT.

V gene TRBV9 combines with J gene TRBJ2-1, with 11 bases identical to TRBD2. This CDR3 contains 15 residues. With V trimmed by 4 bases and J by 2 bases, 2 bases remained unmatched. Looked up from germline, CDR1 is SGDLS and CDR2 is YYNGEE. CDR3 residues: CASSLSGGAYNEQFF. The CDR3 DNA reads TGTGCCAGCAGCCTTAGCGGGGGGGCCTACAATGAGCAGTTCTTC.

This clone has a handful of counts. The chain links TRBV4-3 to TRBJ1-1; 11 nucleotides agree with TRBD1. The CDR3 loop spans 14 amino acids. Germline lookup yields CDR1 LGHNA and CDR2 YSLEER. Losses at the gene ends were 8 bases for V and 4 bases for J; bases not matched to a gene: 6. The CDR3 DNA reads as TGCGCCAGCGCCAGGGGACAGGGGGGCACTGAAGCTTTCTTT. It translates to CASARGQGGTEAFF.

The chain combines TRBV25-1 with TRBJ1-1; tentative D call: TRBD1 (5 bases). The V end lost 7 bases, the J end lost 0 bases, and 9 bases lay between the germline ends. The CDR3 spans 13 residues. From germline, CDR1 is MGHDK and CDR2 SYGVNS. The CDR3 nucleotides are TGTGCCAGCAAGGACACCTTGAACACTGAAGCTTTCTTT. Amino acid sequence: CASKDTLNTEAFF.

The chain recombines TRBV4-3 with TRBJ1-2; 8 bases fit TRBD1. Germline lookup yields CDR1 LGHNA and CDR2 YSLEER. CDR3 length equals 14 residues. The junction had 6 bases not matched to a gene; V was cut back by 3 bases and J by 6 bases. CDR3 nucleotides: TGCGCCAGCAGCCAGGGGACAGGTAGAGATGGCTACACCTTC. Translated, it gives CASSQGTGRDGYTF.

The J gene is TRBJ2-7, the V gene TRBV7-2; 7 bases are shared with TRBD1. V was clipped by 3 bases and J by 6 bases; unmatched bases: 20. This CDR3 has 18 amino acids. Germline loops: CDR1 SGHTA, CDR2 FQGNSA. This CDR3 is CASSLISVVLDRASEQYF. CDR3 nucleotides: TGTGCCAGCAGCTTGATTTCGGTAGTTTTAGACAGGGCTTCCGAGCAGTACTTC.

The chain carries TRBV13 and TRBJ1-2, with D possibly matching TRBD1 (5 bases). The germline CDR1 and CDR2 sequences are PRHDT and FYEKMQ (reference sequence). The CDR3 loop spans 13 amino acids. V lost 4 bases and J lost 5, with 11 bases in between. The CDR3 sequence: CASSSRKGYGYTF. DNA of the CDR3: TGTGCCAGCAGCTCCCGCAAGGGGTATGGCTACACCTTC.

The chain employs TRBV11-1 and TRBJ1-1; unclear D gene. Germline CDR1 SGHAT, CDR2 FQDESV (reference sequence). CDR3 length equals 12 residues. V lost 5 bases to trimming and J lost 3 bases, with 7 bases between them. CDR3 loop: CASSPSYTEAFF. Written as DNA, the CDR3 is TGTGCCAGCAGCCCCAGTTACACTGAAGCTTTCTTT.

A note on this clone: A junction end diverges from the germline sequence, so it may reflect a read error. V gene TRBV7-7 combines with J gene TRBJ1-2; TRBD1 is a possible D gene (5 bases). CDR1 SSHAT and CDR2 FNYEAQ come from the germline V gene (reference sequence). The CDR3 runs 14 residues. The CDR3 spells CASSLEDKGYGYTF. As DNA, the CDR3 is TGTGCTAGCAGCTTAGAGGACAAGGGCTATGGCTACACCTTC.

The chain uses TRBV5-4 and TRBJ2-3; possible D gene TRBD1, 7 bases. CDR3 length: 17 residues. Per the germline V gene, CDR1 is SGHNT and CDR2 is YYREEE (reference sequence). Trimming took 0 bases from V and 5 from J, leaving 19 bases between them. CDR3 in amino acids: CASSLGALGGGGDTQYF. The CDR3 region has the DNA TGTGCCAGCAGCTTGGGGGCCTTAGGAGGGGGCGGAGATACGCAGTATTTT. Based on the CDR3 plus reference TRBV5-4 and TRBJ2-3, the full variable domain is ETGVTQSPTHLIKTRGQQVTLRCSSQSGHNTVSWYQQALGQGPQFIFQYYREEENGRGNFPPRFSGLQFPNYSSELNVNALELDDSALYLCASSLGALGGGGDTQYFGPGTRLTVL.

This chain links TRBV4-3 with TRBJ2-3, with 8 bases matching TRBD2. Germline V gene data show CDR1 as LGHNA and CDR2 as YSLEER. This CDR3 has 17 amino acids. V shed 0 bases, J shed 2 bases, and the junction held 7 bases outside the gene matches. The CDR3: CASSQDRASGYTDTQYF. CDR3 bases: TGCGCCAGCAGCCAAGATAGGGCTAGCGGGTACACAGATACGCAGTATTTT.

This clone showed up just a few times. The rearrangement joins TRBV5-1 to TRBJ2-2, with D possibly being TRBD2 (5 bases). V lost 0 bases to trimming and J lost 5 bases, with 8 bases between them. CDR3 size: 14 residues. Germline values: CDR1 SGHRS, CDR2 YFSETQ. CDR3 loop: CASSLAVATGELFF. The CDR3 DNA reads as TGCGCCAGCAGCTTGGCCGTAGCGACCGGGGAGCTGTTTTTT.

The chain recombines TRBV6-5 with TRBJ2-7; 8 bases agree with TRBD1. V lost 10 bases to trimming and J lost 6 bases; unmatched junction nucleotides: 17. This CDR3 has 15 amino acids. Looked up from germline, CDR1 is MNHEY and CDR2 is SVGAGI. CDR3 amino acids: CATTFRPGTGSEQYF. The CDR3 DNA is TGTGCCACCACATTTCGCCCAGGGACAGGTAGCGAGCAGTACTTC.

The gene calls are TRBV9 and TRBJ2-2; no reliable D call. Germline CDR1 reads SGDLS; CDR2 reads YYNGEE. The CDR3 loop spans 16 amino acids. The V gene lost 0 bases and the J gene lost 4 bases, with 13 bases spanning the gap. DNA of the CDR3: TGTGCCAGCAGCGTAGAATCGGTTCTCCCCACCGGGGAGCTGTTTTTT. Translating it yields CASSVESVLPTGELFF.

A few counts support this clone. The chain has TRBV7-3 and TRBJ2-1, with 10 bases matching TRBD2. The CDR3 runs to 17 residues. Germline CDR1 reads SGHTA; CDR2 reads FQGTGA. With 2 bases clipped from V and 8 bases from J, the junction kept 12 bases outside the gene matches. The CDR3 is CASSLHAGTSEGDEQFF. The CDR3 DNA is TGTGCCAGCAGCTTACACGCGGGGACTAGCGAGGGCGATGAGCAGTTCTTC.

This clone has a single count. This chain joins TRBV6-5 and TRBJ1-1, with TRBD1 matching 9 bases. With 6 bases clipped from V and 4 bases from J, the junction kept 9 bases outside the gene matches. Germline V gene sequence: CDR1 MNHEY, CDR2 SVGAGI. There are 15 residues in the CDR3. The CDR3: CASRLQGASSTEAFF. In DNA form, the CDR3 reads TGTGCCAGCAGACTACAGGGGGCGTCAAGCACTGAAGCTTTCTTT.

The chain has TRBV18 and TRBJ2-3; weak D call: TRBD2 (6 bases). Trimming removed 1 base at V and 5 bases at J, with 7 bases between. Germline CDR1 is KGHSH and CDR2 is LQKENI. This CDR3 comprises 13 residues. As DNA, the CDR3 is TGTGCCAGCTCACCACGGCGGGGAGATACGCAGTATTTT. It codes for CASSPRRGDTQYF.

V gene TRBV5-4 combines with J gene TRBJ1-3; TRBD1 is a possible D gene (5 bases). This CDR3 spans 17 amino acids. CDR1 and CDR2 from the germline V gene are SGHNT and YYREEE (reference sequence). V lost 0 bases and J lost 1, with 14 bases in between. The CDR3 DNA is TGTGCCAGCAGCTTGGACGTTCCAGGGAAATCTGGAAACACCATATATTTT. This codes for CASSLDVPGKSGNTIYF.

Here the CDR3 DNA reads TGTGCCAGCAGCCAGGGGACCGGGACAGGGAATGGCTACACCTTC. Translated: CASSQGTGTGNGYTF. The chain recombines TRBV14 with TRBJ1-2; 9 bases line up with TRBD1. The CDR3 runs 15 residues. Per the germline V gene, CDR1 is SGHDN and CDR2 is FVKESK. Trimming at V came to 3 bases and at J to 6 bases, leaving 8 bases not matched to a gene.

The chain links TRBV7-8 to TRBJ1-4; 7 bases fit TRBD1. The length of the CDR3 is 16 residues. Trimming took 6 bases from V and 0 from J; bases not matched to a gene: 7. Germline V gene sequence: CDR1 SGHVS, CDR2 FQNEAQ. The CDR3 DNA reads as TGTGCCAGCAGATCAGGGGGGCGGTCAACTAATGAAAAACTGTTTTTT. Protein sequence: CASRSGGRSTNEKLFF.